A selection of T cell receptor beta chains follows, all from one sample in a study of response to subunit inactivated influenza vaccine. One entry per CDR3 protein, called by TCRdb with MiXCR from the RT-PCR reads. Of hundreds of thousands of distinct CDR3 sequences in the sample, approximately 10% were seen once. This sample was also put to use in a study of T cells expressing NK-cell markers.

The sample here was PBMCs from blood, taken on the day of vaccination. These receptors all stem from a man between 45 and 60 years old who received an inactivated influenza vaccine. CDR3s leave out the opening cysteine and the closing phenylalanine or tryptophan. A D gene is named only where the DNA matches it firmly. Part of the rows lack a size; the others show once, few, many or a class for expanded clones.

TRBV29-1	TRBJ2-1	-	-	SVPGFPYNEQF
TRBV12-3/TRBV12-4	TRBJ2-1	few	-	ASSPFRLATSYNEQF
TRBV12-3/TRBV12-4	TRBJ1-2	-	TRBD1	ASADRLYGYT
TRBV6-1	TRBJ2-2	-	-	ASSDRAGELF
TRBV24-1	TRBJ2-1	few	TRBD1	ATSQGAGEQF
TRBV7-9	TRBJ1-2	-	-	ASGSPNRDFYGYT
TRBV12-3/TRBV12-4	TRBJ2-2	few	TRBD1	ATPRGTGPGELF
TRBV5-1	TRBJ2-7	many	TRBD1	ASSLVDRGSYEQY
TRBV5-6	TRBJ2-1	-	-	ASSLLGVEVSYNEQF
TRBV7-2	TRBJ2-5	few	TRBD2	ASSQGLASGRGETQY
TRBV28	TRBJ2-5	-	TRBD1	ASRYLRDRGPGETQY
TRBV20-1	TRBJ1-4	-	-	SARGHHNEKLF
TRBV28	TRBJ2-5	few	-	ASTDGDAETQY
TRBV10-3	TRBJ2-7	-	-	AISESGVSSYEQY
TRBV20-1	TRBJ1-5	few	-	SAYGGMGQPQH
TRBV5-6	TRBJ2-5	few	-	ASTPWGERKTQY
TRBV10-3	TRBJ2-5	-	-	AISESGRGQETQY
TRBV12-3/TRBV12-4	TRBJ1-2	few	-	ASSLGKVYGYT
TRBV5-1	TRBJ2-2	few	TRBD2	ASSLLTSGSGNTGELF
TRBV29-1	TRBJ2-5	-	-	SVVVSVQY
TRBV2	TRBJ2-7	few	TRBD2	ASSDGGGSYEQY
TRBV6-1	TRBJ2-1	-	TRBD2	ASKLAGGRHEQF
TRBV5-1	TRBJ2-3	few	TRBD2	ASSTLSSGGLTDTQY
TRBV4-1	TRBJ1-5	many	-	ASSQDEGKTLQGRH
TRBV18	TRBJ2-7	many	-	ASSPRSGPSDEQY
TRBV4-3	TRBJ2-1	-	TRBD2	ASSQDIGLVRNEQV
TRBV7-9	TRBJ2-2	few	TRBD2	ASSGLAVTGELF
TRBV20-1	TRBJ2-5	few	-	SAHGGGLQETQY